The rows below give T cell receptor beta chains drawn from one sample of a study of cytomegalovirus exposure and HLA in healthy donors. The assay was immunoSEQ multiplex PCR, and TCRdb's table has in-frame clones only and misses some. The table includes roughly 130,000 clones, roughly three quarters detected once. Material: PBMCs. The origin of the receptors is a female donor in good health and CMV-seronegative. Each CDR3 is given with its conserved first and last residue. The D gene is left open where the match is weak. Not every row has a clone size; where given, it reads once, few, many or a size class.

CDR3 protein	CDR3 DNA	V gene	J gene	D gene	clone size
CASSQGRRASGANVLTF	TGTGCCAGCAGCCAAGGGCGGAGGGCCTCTGGGGCCAACGTCCTGACTTTC	TRBV7-9	TRBJ2-6	.	.
CAWSVGQGGVYSPLHF	TGTGCCTGGAGCGTGGGACAGGGGGGAGTTTATTCACCCCTCCACTTT	TRBV30	TRBJ1-6	TRBD1	once
CASSLVRSSYEQYF	TGTGCCAGCAGTTTAGTCCGGAGCTCCTACGAGCAGTACTTC	TRBV27	TRBJ2-7	.	.
CASKDTRDSQETQYF	TGTGCCAGCAAAGATACCCGGGACTCCCAAGAGACCCAGTACTTC	TRBV13	TRBJ2-5	.	once
CASSAGGAMNTEAFF	TGTGCCAGCAGCGCCGGAGGGGCAATGAACACTGAAGCTTTCTTT	TRBV9	TRBJ1-1	.	.
CASSSGQGKTEAFF	TGTGCCAGCAGCTCGGGACAGGGAAAAACTGAAGCTTTCTTT	TRBV7-2	TRBJ1-1	TRBD1	.
CASSSASGGGYEQYF	TGTGCCAGCAGCTCTGCTAGCGGGGGAGGTTACGAGCAGTACTTC	TRBV7-2	TRBJ2-7	TRBD2	once
CSSSAMDSEAFF	TGTTCCAGCAGCGCTATGGACAGTGAAGCTTTCTTT	TRBV7-9	TRBJ1-1	.	.
CASGAGQGAIQETQYF	TGTGCTAGTGGGGCCGGACAGGGGGCTATCCAAGAGACCCAGTACTTC	TRBV12-5	TRBJ2-5	TRBD1	.
CASSIGGGANTIYF	TGTGCCAGCAGCATTGGAGGGGGCGCGAACACCATATATTTT	TRBV9	TRBJ1-3	TRBD1	once
CASRSAGGREQYF	TGCGCCAGCCGTTCGGCAGGGGGCCGCGAGCAGTACTTC	TRBV5-1	TRBJ2-7	TRBD1	.
CASSLRTGGSPYEQYF	TGTGCCAGCTCACTACGGACAGGGGGAAGCCCCTACGAGCAGTACTTC	TRBV18	TRBJ2-7	TRBD1	.
CASSTPGLVNEQYF	TGTGCCAGCAGTACCCCGGGACTAGTAAACGAGCAGTACTTC	TRBV6-5	TRBJ2-7	TRBD2	few
CASSPGQFPTNEKLFF	TGTGCCAGCAGCCCGGGACAGTTTCCAACTAATGAAAAACTGTTTTTT	TRBV7-9	TRBJ1-4	TRBD1	.
CAISEIDRPYEQYF	TGTGCCATCAGTGAGATTGACAGACCCTACGAGCAGTACTTC	TRBV10-3	TRBJ2-7	.	.
CASSLGTGIGNQPQHF	TGTGCCAGCAGCTTAGGGACAGGGATTGGCAATCAGCCCCAGCATTTT	TRBV5-6	TRBJ1-5	TRBD1	.
CASSHGQGRAGANVLTF	TGTGCCAGCAGCCACGGACAGGGAAGGGCTGGGGCCAACGTCCTGACTTTC	TRBV7-6	TRBJ2-6	TRBD1	.
CASRPPGSNQPQHF	TGTGCCAGCAGACCACCCGGGAGCAATCAGCCCCAGCATTTT	TRBV28	TRBJ1-5	.	.
CASSRDRGETQYF	TGCGCCAGCAGCCGGGACAGGGGAGAGACCCAGTACTTC	TRBV5-1	TRBJ2-5	TRBD1	.
CASSPWTGAGGYTF	TGTGCCAGCAGTCCGTGGACAGGGGCGGGTGGCTACACCTTC	TRBV27	TRBJ1-2	TRBD1	.
CATSARGGNQPQHF	TGTGCCACCAGCGCCCGAGGGGGAAATCAGCCCCAGCATTTT	TRBV15	TRBJ1-5	.	.
CASSFLGAVNEQFF	TGTGCCAGCAGCTTCTTGGGGGCGGTTAATGAGCAGTTCTTC	TRBV5-6	TRBJ2-1	.	.
CASSHPGTGERGQYF	TGCGCCAGCAGCCACCCCGGGACAGGGGAACGCGGGCAGTACTTC	TRBV5-1	TRBJ2-7	TRBD1	.
CAWRDLGQGDYGYTF	TGTGCCTGGAGGGACCTGGGACAGGGAGACTATGGCTACACCTTC	TRBV30	TRBJ1-2	TRBD1	.
CASRPGGVRVEKLFF	TGTGCCAGCAGGCCCGGGGGGGTCAGGGTTGAAAAACTGTTTTTT	TRBV6-1	TRBJ1-4	.	.
CASSLGQELFF	TGCGCCAGCAGCTTGGGCCAGGAACTGTTTTTT	TRBV5-1	TRBJ1-4	.	few
CSGTTGGAHTGELFF	TGCAGCGGGACGACAGGGGGCGCACACACCGGGGAGCTGTTTTTT	TRBV29-1	TRBJ2-2	TRBD1	.
CASSYLAGGTYGYTF	TGTGCCAGCAGCTACCTCGCAGGGGGAACCTATGGCTACACCTTC	TRBV5-5	TRBJ1-2	TRBD1	.
CAIARGTGGYQETQYF	TGTGCCATCGCTAGGGGTACGGGAGGGTACCAAGAGACCCAGTACTTC	TRBV10-3	TRBJ2-5	TRBD2	.
CASSPGQGAAQPQHF	TGTGCCAGCAGCCCAGGACAGGGTGCCGCTCAGCCCCAGCATTTT	TRBV11-2	TRBJ1-5	TRBD1	once
CASSLNQGAQNYGYTF	TGTGCCAGCAGCCTAAACCAGGGGGCGCAGAACTATGGCTACACCTTC	TRBV7-8	TRBJ1-2	TRBD1	.
CARLGADTEAFF	TGCGCCAGATTGGGGGCGGACACTGAAGCTTTCTTT	TRBV10-1	TRBJ1-1	.	.
CAWDPGLAKNIQYF	TGTGCCTGGGATCCGGGACTAGCCAAAAACATTCAGTACTTC	TRBV30	TRBJ2-4	.	.
CASVAETGQPQHF	TGTGCCAGTGTGGCGGAGACGGGACAGCCCCAGCATTTT	TRBV2	TRBJ1-5	.	.
CAISVMSEAYEQYF	TGTGCCATCAGTGTTATGAGCGAAGCCTACGAGCAGTACTTC	TRBV10-3	TRBJ2-7	.	.
CASSLNHADTQYF	TGTGCCAGCAGCTTAAATCATGCAGATACGCAGTATTTT	TRBV7-3	TRBJ2-3	.	.
CASSLRNEDRWPNQPQHF	TGTGCCAGCAGCTTGAGGAATGAGGACAGGTGGCCTAATCAGCCCCAGCATTTT	TRBV5-8	TRBJ1-5	TRBD1	.
CASSSSGRANEQYF	TGTGCCAGCAGCTCTAGCGGGAGGGCCAACGAGCAGTACTTC	TRBV7-6	TRBJ2-7	TRBD2	once
CASSLGVGGNHNEQFF	TGTGCCAGCAGCTTAGGGGTAGGGGGCAATCACAATGAGCAGTTCTTC	TRBV7-9	TRBJ2-1	TRBD1	.
CASRPTSGRDEQYF	TGTGCCAGCAGGCCTACTAGCGGTCGGGACGAGCAGTACTTC	TRBV5-4	TRBJ2-7	TRBD2	few
CASSSGLAGDEDEQFF	TGTGCCAGCAGCTCCGGACTAGCGGGAGATGAAGATGAGCAGTTCTTC	TRBV7-9	TRBJ2-1	TRBD2	few
CASSSGVNIQYF	TGTGCCAGCAGTTCGGGGGTGAACATTCAGTACTTC	TRBV2	TRBJ2-4	.	.
CASSLVRTGEQYF	TGTGCCAGCAGCTTAGTTCGAACAGGCGAGCAGTACTTC	TRBV7-9	TRBJ2-7	.	.
CASSPTYGGDYEQYF	TGTGCCAGCAGCCCGACGTACGGAGGTGACTACGAGCAGTACTTC	TRBV13	TRBJ2-7	.	.
CASSLLAGGTDTQYF	TGTGCCAGCAGCCTACTAGCGGGAGGGACAGATACGCAGTATTTT	TRBV2	TRBJ2-3	TRBD2	.
CASSWTSGQQFF	TGTGCCAGCAGTTGGACTAGCGGCCAGCAGTTCTTC	TRBV27	TRBJ2-1	TRBD2	few
CASSGGGRQYNEQFF	TGCGCCAGCAGTGGCGGCGGGAGGCAGTACAATGAGCAGTTCTTC	TRBV10-2	TRBJ2-1	TRBD2	.
CASSETGSYGYTF	TGTGCCAGCAGTGAAACAGGGAGCTATGGCTACACCTTC	TRBV6-1	TRBJ1-2	.	few
CASSLSGAANTEAFF	TGTGCCAGCAGTTTATCGGGGGCCGCGAACACTGAAGCTTTCTTT	TRBV27	TRBJ1-1	.	.
CASSFGASYNEQFF	TGTGCCAGCAGCTTTGGAGCCAGTTACAATGAGCAGTTCTTC	TRBV7-9	TRBJ2-1	.	.
CASSSLSGTVTGELFF	TGTGCCAGCAGCTCTCTCTCCGGGACAGTCACCGGGGAGCTGTTTTTT	TRBV7-6	TRBJ2-2	TRBD1	.
CAWSKERAGANVLTF	TGTGCCTGGAGTAAAGAGAGGGCTGGGGCCAACGTCCTGACTTTC	TRBV30	TRBJ2-6	.	many
CASSISQGPNSSPLHF	TGTGCCAGTAGTATCTCCCAGGGCCCGAATTCTTCACCCCTCCACTTT	TRBV19	TRBJ1-6	.	.
CSVENGQGVNGYTF	TGCAGCGTTGAAAATGGACAGGGGGTTAATGGCTACACCTTC	TRBV29-1	TRBJ1-2	TRBD1	.
CAISESGGAQQYF	TGTGCCATCAGTGAGTCGGGCGGGGCCCAGCAGTACTTC	TRBV10-3	TRBJ2-7	.	.
CSVAWGQGGSYTF	TGCAGCGTTGCGTGGGGACAGGGTGGGTCCTACACCTTC	TRBV29-1	TRBJ1-2	TRBD1	.
CASSLVGSQETQYF	TGTGCCAGCAGCTTAGTTGGCTCACAAGAGACCCAGTACTTC	TRBV11-2	TRBJ2-5	.	.